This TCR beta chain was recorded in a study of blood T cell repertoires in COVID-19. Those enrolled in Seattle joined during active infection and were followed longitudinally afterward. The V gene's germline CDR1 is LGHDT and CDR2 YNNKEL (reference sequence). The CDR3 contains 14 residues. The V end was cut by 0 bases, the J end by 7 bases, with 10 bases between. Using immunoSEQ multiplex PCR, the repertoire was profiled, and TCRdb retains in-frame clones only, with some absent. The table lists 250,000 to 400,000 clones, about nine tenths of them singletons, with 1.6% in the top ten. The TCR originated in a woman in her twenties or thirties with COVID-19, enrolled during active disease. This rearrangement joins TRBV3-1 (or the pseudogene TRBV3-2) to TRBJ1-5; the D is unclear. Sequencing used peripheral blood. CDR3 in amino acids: CASSQELGRQPQHF. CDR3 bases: TGTGCCAGCAGCCAAGAGCTAGGTCGACAGCCCCAGCATTTT.